This entry describes one T cell receptor (beta chain). Its antigen is not known. The length of the CDR3 is 12 residues. Trimming removed 3 bases from V and 5 bases from J, with 10 bases in between. CDR1 and CDR2 from the germline V gene are SQVTM and ANQGSEA. The data were taken from a study of beta chain features in type 1 diabetes. The whole isolated RNA underwent reverse transcription, so sequencing captured expressed TCRB transcripts. Sequencing used immunoSEQ multiplex PCR; TCRdb keeps in-frame clones, though not all of them. The sample lists some 240,000 clones, roughly 17% occurring once. Study observations and caveats: Insertions at VDJ junctions were less frequent in type 1 diabetes patients. These patients also deleted more nucleotides at the same junctions. Within each of all four CD4+ subsets, Type 1 diabetes patients had TCRB CDR3s that were moderately but significantly shorter. cDNA-based sequencing might over-represent cells highly expressing TCR.

Sorting of CD4+ naive, central memory, regulatory and stem cell-like memory cells was performed via CD45RO/CCR7/CD25/CD127/CD95/CD27. Populations isolated by sorting all had purity greater than 95%. Input material: naive CD4+ T cells from blood. The chain has TRBV29-1 and TRBJ1-2; D call uncertain. This clonotype was sampled from a man aged 30 to 45 with type 1 diabetes. The CDR3: CSVDNGGYGYTF. The DNA of the CDR3 is TGCAGCGTTGATAACGGCGGGTATGGCTACACCTTC.